This T cell receptor (beta chain) was identified during a study of cytomegalovirus exposure and HLA in healthy donors. This clone was picked up a small number of times. PCR employed 60 Vbeta and 13 Jbeta primers. Libraries were prepared by immunoSEQ multiplex PCR; TCRdb keeps only in-frame clonotypes and omits some of them. Of about 210,000 clones in the sample, about 75% are singletons; the top ten hold less than 2%. This CDR3 has 16 residues. Germline V gene lookup returns CDR1 KGHSH and CDR2 LQKENI. The ends lost 2 bases at V and 6 bases at J; junction bases unmatched: 8. Material: PBMCs. The genes are TRBV18 and TRBJ1-1; 11 nucleotides agree with TRBD1. The TCR comes from a male donor in good health and CMV-seronegative. CDR3 region: CASSPGTGGISAEAFF. Here the CDR3 DNA reads TGTGCCAGCTCACCAGGGACAGGGGGGATTAGCGCTGAAGCTTTCTTT.